The rows below give T cell receptor beta chains drawn from one sample of a study of vaccination and CD4 T cells after COVID-19. No cognate antigen is known for these TCRs. MiXCR, run by TCRdb on the PCR reads, gives a single entry per CDR3 protein. In the table there are roughly 23,000 distinct CDR3 sequences, over 60% of which are singletons. Specimen: CD4+ T cells from blood, cultured in vitro, collected after SARS-CoV-2 vaccination. Receptor source: a human donor who received a COVID-19 vaccine. Both conserved end residues are part of each CDR3. A D gene is named only where the DNA matches it firmly. Size is omitted from some rows. Given values are once, few, many or a class for expanded clones.

CDR3nt: TGTGCCAGCAGTTACCTCCCGGGGCCTGAAGAGACCCAGTACTTC
CDR3aa: CASSYLPGPEETQYF
len: 15
j_gene: TRBJ2-5
d_gene: -
v_gene: TRBV6-2/TRBV6-3
abundance: -

CDR3nt: TGTGCCAGCACCCCGGAGCTGACAGACACCTACGAGCAGTACTTC
CDR3aa: CASTPELTDTYEQYF
len: 15
j_gene: TRBJ2-7
d_gene: -
v_gene: TRBV6-1
abundance: -

CDR3nt: TGTGCCAGCAGTCCCGGGGGTCGGGGGACTGAAGCTTTCTTT
CDR3aa: CASSPGGRGTEAFF
len: 14
j_gene: TRBJ1-1
d_gene: -
v_gene: TRBV12-3/TRBV12-4
abundance: -

CDR3nt: TGCAGTGTGTTCAGCCCGAACACTGAAGCTTTCTTT
CDR3aa: CSVFSPNTEAFF
len: 12
j_gene: TRBJ1-1
d_gene: -
v_gene: TRBV20-1
abundance: -

CDR3nt: TGCAGTGCTAGAGGGGAGACAGGGAACACTGAAGCTTTCTTT
CDR3aa: CSARGETGNTEAFF
len: 14
j_gene: TRBJ1-1
d_gene: -
v_gene: TRBV20-1
abundance: -

CDR3nt: TGCGCCAGCAGCTTGCGTTCAGGACCCACTGAAGCTTTCTTT
CDR3aa: CASSLRSGPTEAFF
len: 14
j_gene: TRBJ1-1
d_gene: -
v_gene: TRBV5-1
abundance: -

CDR3nt: TGTGCCACCAGCAGAGATTTTGGGGAGGAAAAACTGTTTTTT
CDR3aa: CATSRDFGEEKLFF
len: 14
j_gene: TRBJ1-4
d_gene: -
v_gene: TRBV15
abundance: -

CDR3nt: TGCAGCGTTGGGGATAGCAATCAGCCCCAGCATTTT
CDR3aa: CSVGDSNQPQHF
len: 12
j_gene: TRBJ1-5
d_gene: -
v_gene: TRBV29-1
abundance: once

CDR3nt: TGTGCCAGCACCCAGGGGACCACTGAAGCTTTCTTT
CDR3aa: CASTQGTTEAFF
len: 12
j_gene: TRBJ1-1
d_gene: -
v_gene: TRBV12-3/TRBV12-4
abundance: -

CDR3nt: TGTGCCAGCAAGACCTCGGGGTTCAGTGATCAGCCCCAGCATTTT
CDR3aa: CASKTSGFSDQPQHF
len: 15
j_gene: TRBJ1-5
d_gene: -
v_gene: TRBV7-2
abundance: once

CDR3nt: TGTGCCAGCAGCTTAGGGGGAGGACAGAACACTGAAGCTTTCTTT
CDR3aa: CASSLGGGQNTEAFF
len: 15
j_gene: TRBJ1-1
d_gene: -
v_gene: TRBV7-2
abundance: -

CDR3nt: TGCAGTGCCCAGGGGGTTGGCCGCTATAATTCACCCCTCCACTTT
CDR3aa: CSAQGVGRYNSPLHF
len: 15
j_gene: TRBJ1-6
d_gene: TRBD1
v_gene: TRBV20-1
abundance: -

CDR3nt: TGTGCCAGCAGCTTAGACAGGGGCTATGGCTACACCTTC
CDR3aa: CASSLDRGYGYTF
len: 13
j_gene: TRBJ1-2
d_gene: TRBD1
v_gene: TRBV7-2
abundance: -

CDR3nt: TGTGCCACCAGCAGAGAGACAGGGGGCGTAGAGACCCAGTACTTC
CDR3aa: CATSRETGGVETQYF
len: 15
j_gene: TRBJ2-5
d_gene: TRBD1
v_gene: TRBV15
abundance: -

CDR3nt: TGTGCCAGCAGCGACGCTCTAGCGGGAGATTTTCAAGAGACCCAGTACTTC
CDR3aa: CASSDALAGDFQETQYF
len: 17
j_gene: TRBJ2-5
d_gene: TRBD2
v_gene: TRBV6-1
abundance: -

CDR3nt: TGTGCCAGCAGTTACTGGCGGGGGTCGAACACCGGGGAGCTGTTTTTT
CDR3aa: CASSYWRGSNTGELFF
len: 16
j_gene: TRBJ2-2
d_gene: TRBD2
v_gene: TRBV6-2/TRBV6-3
abundance: few

CDR3nt: TGCGCCAGCAGCTTCCGGACAGGGCCGGGGGATACGCAGTATTTT
CDR3aa: CASSFRTGPGDTQYF
len: 15
j_gene: TRBJ2-3
d_gene: TRBD1
v_gene: TRBV5-1
abundance: -

CDR3nt: TGTGCCAGCAGCTTAGCAGGTGCTAATGAAAAACTGTTTTTT
CDR3aa: CASSLAGANEKLFF
len: 14
j_gene: TRBJ1-4
d_gene: -
v_gene: TRBV7-9
abundance: -

CDR3nt: TGCAGTGCTGATGGGCCGGGACGCACAGATACGCAGTATTTT
CDR3aa: CSADGPGRTDTQYF
len: 14
j_gene: TRBJ2-3
d_gene: -
v_gene: TRBV20-1
abundance: -

CDR3nt: TGCGCCAGCAGTCAAAAGGGCAGCGACGGGACGGGTGAAGCTTTCTTT
CDR3aa: CASSQKGSDGTGEAFF
len: 16
j_gene: TRBJ1-1
d_gene: -
v_gene: TRBV23-1
abundance: once

CDR3nt: TGTGCCAGTAGTATAGTCGGGCAGGAGCCATACGAGCAGTACTTC
CDR3aa: CASSIVGQEPYEQYF
len: 15
j_gene: TRBJ2-7
d_gene: -
v_gene: TRBV19
abundance: -

CDR3nt: TGTGCCAGCAGCCAAGATAGGACAGGGGCCTGGGAGCAGTACTTC
CDR3aa: CASSQDRTGAWEQYF
len: 15
j_gene: TRBJ2-7
d_gene: TRBD1
v_gene: TRBV14
abundance: -

CDR3nt: TGTGCCAGCAGCCTCGACAGGGTCTCTGGCTACACCTTC
CDR3aa: CASSLDRVSGYTF
len: 13
j_gene: TRBJ1-2
d_gene: TRBD1
v_gene: TRBV7-2
abundance: -

CDR3nt: TGTGCCAGCAGTGAAGAGGGACAGGGCATCTATGGCTACACCTTC
CDR3aa: CASSEEGQGIYGYTF
len: 15
j_gene: TRBJ1-2
d_gene: TRBD1
v_gene: TRBV2
abundance: few

CDR3nt: TGTGCCACCAGTGATTTACGGGGAAGGGGCACCGGGGAGCTGTTTTTT
CDR3aa: CATSDLRGRGTGELFF
len: 16
j_gene: TRBJ2-2
d_gene: -
v_gene: TRBV24-1
abundance: -

CDR3nt: TGTGCCAGCAGTTTTAACGGCAGGACTAATGAAAAACTGTTTTTT
CDR3aa: CASSFNGRTNEKLFF
len: 15
j_gene: TRBJ1-4
d_gene: -
v_gene: TRBV6-5
abundance: -

CDR3nt: TGTGCACCCCGCTTACAAGTTCCAGCGGGGAGGAAAGATACGCAGTATTTT
CDR3aa: CAPRLQVPAGRKDTQYF
len: 17
j_gene: TRBJ2-3
d_gene: -
v_gene: TRBV12-2
abundance: few

CDR3nt: TGTGCCATCAGGGGACAGGGGCGGACAGATACGCAGTATTTT
CDR3aa: CAIRGQGRTDTQYF
len: 14
j_gene: TRBJ2-3
d_gene: TRBD1
v_gene: TRBV10-3
abundance: -

CDR3nt: TGCAGTGCTAGCGGGGGGTCCTTCACAGATACGCAGTATTTT
CDR3aa: CSASGGSFTDTQYF
len: 14
j_gene: TRBJ2-3
d_gene: TRBD2
v_gene: TRBV20-1
abundance: -

CDR3nt: TGTGCCATCAGTGAGAACCCCGCGCGGGCGAATTCACCCCTCCACTTT
CDR3aa: CAISENPARANSPLHF
len: 16
j_gene: TRBJ1-6
d_gene: -
v_gene: TRBV10-3
abundance: few

CDR3nt: TGTGCCAGCAGCTTCTACTTTGCAAACACCGGGGAGCTGTTTTTT
CDR3aa: CASSFYFANTGELFF
len: 15
j_gene: TRBJ2-2
d_gene: -
v_gene: TRBV5-8
abundance: -

CDR3nt: TGTGCCAGCAGAAAAGACCCTAATTCACCCCTCCACTTT
CDR3aa: CASRKDPNSPLHF
len: 13
j_gene: TRBJ1-6
d_gene: -
v_gene: TRBV27
abundance: -

CDR3nt: TGTGCCATCAGTGAACAACAAGGCAGTTGGAATACTGAAGCTTTCTTT
CDR3aa: CAISEQQGSWNTEAFF
len: 16
j_gene: TRBJ1-1
d_gene: -
v_gene: TRBV10-3
abundance: few

CDR3nt: TGTGCCATCAGACCCGGACTAGCGGAACAAGAGACCCAGTACTTC
CDR3aa: CAIRPGLAEQETQYF
len: 15
j_gene: TRBJ2-5
d_gene: TRBD2
v_gene: TRBV10-3
abundance: once

CDR3nt: TGTGCCAGCGGATTTGGCACCGGGGAGCTGTTTTTT
CDR3aa: CASGFGTGELFF
len: 12
j_gene: TRBJ2-2
d_gene: -
v_gene: TRBV7-2
abundance: once

CDR3nt: TGTGCCACCAGTGATCCGGACGGTGATAGCAATCAGCCCCAGCATTTT
CDR3aa: CATSDPDGDSNQPQHF
len: 16
j_gene: TRBJ1-5
d_gene: -
v_gene: TRBV24-1
abundance: -

CDR3nt: TGTGCCTGGAGTTTTCGACAGGGAGATGGCTACACCTTC
CDR3aa: CAWSFRQGDGYTF
len: 13
j_gene: TRBJ1-2
d_gene: TRBD1
v_gene: TRBV30
abundance: -

CDR3nt: TGTGCCAGCAGTGCCTCAGGGAACTATGGCTACACCTTC
CDR3aa: CASSASGNYGYTF
len: 13
j_gene: TRBJ1-2
d_gene: -
v_gene: TRBV6-1
abundance: -

CDR3nt: TGTGCCAGCACCCCGGACCCGTACACAGATACGCAGTATTTT
CDR3aa: CASTPDPYTDTQYF
len: 14
j_gene: TRBJ2-3
d_gene: -
v_gene: TRBV6-1
abundance: few

CDR3nt: TGTGCCAGCAGCCAGACAGGGGTAGGCAATTCACCCCTCCACTTT
CDR3aa: CASSQTGVGNSPLHF
len: 15
j_gene: TRBJ1-6
d_gene: TRBD1
v_gene: TRBV5-4
abundance: -

CDR3nt: TGTGCCAGCAGCCTGGACAGCCCCACTGAAGCTTTCTTT
CDR3aa: CASSLDSPTEAFF
len: 13
j_gene: TRBJ1-1
d_gene: -
v_gene: TRBV7-2
abundance: -

CDR3nt: TGTGCCAGCAGCACGGGGCCAAGGAACATTCAGTACTTC
CDR3aa: CASSTGPRNIQYF
len: 13
j_gene: TRBJ2-4
d_gene: -
v_gene: TRBV6-1
abundance: -

CDR3nt: TGTGCCAGCAGCCGGCGGACAGGAAGGGACGGGGAGCTGTTTTTT
CDR3aa: CASSRRTGRDGELFF
len: 15
j_gene: TRBJ2-2
d_gene: TRBD1
v_gene: TRBV7-2
abundance: -

CDR3nt: TGTGCCAGTAGTCCGAGGACAGGCCGCACAGATACGCAGTATTTT
CDR3aa: CASSPRTGRTDTQYF
len: 15
j_gene: TRBJ2-3
d_gene: TRBD1
v_gene: TRBV19
abundance: -